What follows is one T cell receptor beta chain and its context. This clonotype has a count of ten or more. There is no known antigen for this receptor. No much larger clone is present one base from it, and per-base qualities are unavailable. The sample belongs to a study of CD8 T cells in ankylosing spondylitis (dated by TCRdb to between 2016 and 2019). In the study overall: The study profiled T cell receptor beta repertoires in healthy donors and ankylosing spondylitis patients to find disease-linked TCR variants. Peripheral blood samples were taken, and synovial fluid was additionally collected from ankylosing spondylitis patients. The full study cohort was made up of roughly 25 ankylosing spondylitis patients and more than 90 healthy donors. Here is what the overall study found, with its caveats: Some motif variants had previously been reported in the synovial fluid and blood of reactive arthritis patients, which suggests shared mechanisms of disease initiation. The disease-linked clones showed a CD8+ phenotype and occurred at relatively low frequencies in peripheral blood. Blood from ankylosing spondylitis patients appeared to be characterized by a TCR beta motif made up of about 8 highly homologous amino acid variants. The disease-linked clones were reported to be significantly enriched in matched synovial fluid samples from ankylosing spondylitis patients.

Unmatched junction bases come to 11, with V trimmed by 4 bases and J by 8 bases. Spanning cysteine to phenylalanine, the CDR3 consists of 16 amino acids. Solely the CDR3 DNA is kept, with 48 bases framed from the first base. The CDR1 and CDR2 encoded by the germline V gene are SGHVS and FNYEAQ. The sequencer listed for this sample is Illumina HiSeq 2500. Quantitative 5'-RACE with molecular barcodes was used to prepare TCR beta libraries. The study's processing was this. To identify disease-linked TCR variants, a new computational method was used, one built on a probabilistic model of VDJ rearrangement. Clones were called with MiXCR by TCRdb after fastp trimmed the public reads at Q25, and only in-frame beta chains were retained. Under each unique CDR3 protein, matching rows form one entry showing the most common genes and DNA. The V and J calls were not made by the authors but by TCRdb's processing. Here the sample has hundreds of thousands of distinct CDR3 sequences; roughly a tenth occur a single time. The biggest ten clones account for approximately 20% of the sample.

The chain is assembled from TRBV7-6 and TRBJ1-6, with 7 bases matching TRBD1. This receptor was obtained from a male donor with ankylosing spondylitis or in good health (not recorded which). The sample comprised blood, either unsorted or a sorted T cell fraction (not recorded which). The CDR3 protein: CASSWGQSTRDSPLHF. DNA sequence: TGTGCCAGCAGCTGGGGACAGTCCACTAGGGATTCACCCCTCCACTTT.